Included here is one TCR beta chain sequence, with context. Its recognized antigen is unknown. No base quality information exists; no much larger clone differs at one position. The data derive from a study of blood T cell repertoires in COVID-19 (dated by TCRdb to 2020 to 2021). At the level of the whole study: Samples covering the acute and convalescent phases of COVID-19 were provided by collaborators in the United States, Italy and Spain. The material from the prospective study consisted of cDNA or gDNA derived from T cells, B-cell-depleted T cells, or PBMCs. Subjects who had been exposed to COVID-19, were actively infected with it, or had recovered from it provided the deeply sampled blood TCRbeta repertoires that made up the dataset. The samples were drawn from the first 160 participants of the ongoing ImmuneRACE study and from 1,200 or so subjects provided by 6 global collaborators. Where available, HLA class I and class II types were taken from metadata supplied by the sample provider and were not determined by assay-based typing. Nearly every sample came with metadata listing a de-identified subject ID, COVID-19 status, age in years and sex. A freely available public database, intended as a resource for researchers studying the immune response to SARS-CoV-2, is where the repertoires were released.

The collaborating institutions used their own protocols to collect whole blood in K2EDTA tubes. Collaborator samples were shipped for TCRbeta analysis as frozen whole blood, isolated PBMCs, or DNA extracted from either sample type. Broad study findings and their caveats: Clinical and demographic metadata were provided uncurated, with the amount varying by source and participant.

TCRbeta CDR3 regions were amplified from genomic DNA using the immunoSEQ Assay, a bias-controlled multiplex PCR. Regarding the original processing steps: Within the assay, amplification of reference gene primers was used to estimate how many nucleated cells each sample contained. Sequence reads were collapsed and filtered to measure the absolute abundance of every unique TCRbeta CDR3 rearrangement. For each sample, productive Simpson clonality was calculated as the square root of Simpson's diversity index across productive rearrangements. TCRdb took this table from immuneACCESS and kept in-frame rearrangements with V and J called. Such tables lack part of the clones; where checked against another copy, unresolved V genes explain under half of the gap, and the rest is unexplained. V and J calls and clone size are given by that table; D and trimming were obtained from the DNA. Present in this sample are 100,000 or so clones, around nine tenths of which were seen just once. 3.9% of the sample is in the top ten clones.

The sample was peripheral blood. This TCR was recovered from a woman in her fifties or sixties in a cohort sampled during active COVID-19.

The CDR3 reads CASSPEDISTDTQYF. The DNA sequence follows: TGTGCCAGCTCACCAGAGGACATTAGCACAGATACGCAGTATTTT. The V and J genes are TRBV18 and TRBJ2-3; the D gene is perhaps TRBD1, on 5 matching bases. The CDR3, cysteine through phenylalanine, is 15 amino acids long. Only CDR3 DNA remains: 45 bases, in frame from the first base. Taken from the germline V gene, the CDR1 and CDR2 loops are KGHSH and LQKENI. At the junction V is shortened by 2 bases and J by 0 bases, with 9 bases in between.